This TCR beta chain was recorded in a study of cytomegalovirus exposure and HLA in healthy donors (dated by TCRdb to about 2017). Describing the broader study: An earlier analysis of approximately 590 of the donors reported more than 250 Gb of sequence data and around 110 million unique TCR beta sequences from 150 million to 200 million T cells. An early release covering roughly 640 HLA-typed donors comprised about 290 gigabases of sequencing data and 85 million or so unique TCR sequences. Among the roughly 400 genotyped donors, roughly 80% belonged to the genetic ancestry cluster associated with self-reported Caucasian donors. The study aimed to test whether signatures of past pathogen exposure could be identified by cataloging public T cell receptors. The T cell repertoires of 550 to 850 subjects were profiled by immunosequencing and related to cytomegalovirus serostatus. Besides the first cohort of approximately 710 subjects, a separate validation cohort made up of 120 different subjects was used. To predict cytomegalovirus infection status, the study brought together high-throughput TCR immunosequencing, statistical association of individual TCRs with disease status, and machine learning. In a later analysis, previously published TCR beta repertoires from about 640 donors were re-analyzed and high-resolution HLA genotyping was added so that TCR occurrence patterns could be studied. In the later analysis, no new phenotypic data were used to find candidate immune exposures; instead, reliance was placed on TCR beta sequences and their occurrence across donors. To decide whether each TCR beta V gene segment behaved as functional or pseudogenic, an earlier analysis of approximately 600 of the donors relied on high-throughput TCR beta sequencing. Donor age, sex, ethnicity and CMV serostatus were compiled alongside the repertoire data. In a later genetic analysis, genome-wide SNP genotypes for about 65% of the 666 donors were used, and that subset was treated as a discovery cohort. All discovery cohort repertoires had been generated on a single sequencing platform. Class I and class II HLA loci were covered by the typing at four-digit resolution. Typing coverage differed by locus: A, B, C, DRB1 and DQB1 were typed in roughly 629-640 donors, DQA1 in 500 to 550, DPA1 in 600 to 610, and DPB1 in roughly 450. Several DR-DQ haplotypes were handled as single units for association and clustering, since linkage in the cohort was strong. On average, around 200,000 unique TCR beta nucleotide sequences were sequenced per donor among a few hundred genotyped donors of the cohort, with around 19% of those sequences being non-productive. Broader findings and caveats from the paper: Across donors, most TCR sequences were observed very rarely, whereas some public TCRs were present in many individuals. In a later analysis, several top co-occurrence clusters were reported to appear linked to parvovirus B19, influenza, CMV and Epstein-Barr virus. A cluster of highly shared sequence variants was judged likely to be a technical artifact of the sequencing pipeline. HLA typing was unavailable for some donors at each locus, so association tests used only the typed subset. Correlated functional status among segregating V segments might be attributable to linkage disequilibrium, but an unknown experimental factor could not be ruled out. At a false discovery rate of 0.05, a later analysis linked 16,951 TCR beta sequences to specific HLA alleles. A later genetic analysis reported fewer N-insertions in productive TCRs among donors in an Asian-associated ancestry cluster than the roughly 700-donor mean. A later analysis found that TCR association rates varied across HLA loci, with DRB1 alleles showing the most associated TCRs and HLA-C alleles the fewest. The cohort was sequenced for TCR beta chains only, and without alpha or paired-chain data the features that could be detected were limited. In both the original and validation cohorts, the classifier was reported to diagnose cytomegalovirus status with high specificity and sensitivity. Some IMGT-functional V segments, including TRBV6-2 and TRBV6-3, could not be distinguished by the 87-base-pair reads and were therefore excluded. A later analysis found that most CMV-associated TCR beta chains appeared HLA-restricted, with HLA associations seemingly driven largely by CMV exposure. The study listed 164 TCR beta chains as associated with cytomegalovirus. When HLA alleles, especially DR and DQ, strongly co-occurred, attributing TCR associations to individual alleles was difficult. Because counts were too low, about 15 rarely observed V segments, including chromosome 9 orphons, were left out of the earlier analysis of 587 of the donors. Roughly uniform sequencing depth across donors was assumed in presence/absence analyses, although this assumption may not hold. In vitro tests confirmed that a few of the cytomegalovirus-associated TCR beta chains recognize cytomegalovirus antigens. In a later analysis, HLA-associated TCR beta chains were found to be more clonally expanded and to have lower generation probabilities than equally common non-associated chains. In an earlier analysis of roughly 560 of the donors, most TCR beta V segments were observed in productive rearrangements about 90% or about 30% of the time, broadly matching IMGT annotations. A later genetic analysis associated a missense DCLRE1C variant with V-gene and J-gene trimming of TCR beta chains, and an independent cohort replicated the association. The only immune exposure information available for the cohort was CMV serostatus. The authors suggested that the approach could potentially be extended to other disease states and immunological phenotypes. A further reported finding was that TCR beta sequences accurately predicted the HLA-A and HLA-B alleles for most subjects in the first cohort.

Its CDR3 holds 19 amino acids, cysteine through phenylalanine. Only the CDR3 region is kept as DNA, spanning 57 bases read in frame from base 1. Between the V and J ends, shortened by 0 bases and 1 base respectively, the junction contains 18 bases. For CDR1 and CDR2, the germline V gene lists LGHNA and YSLEER. The cohort was made up of roughly 670 healthy bone marrow donors. At the time of sampling, all cohort members were nominally healthy, though unrecorded immune exposures were likely present. The donor was CMV seropositive and was included in the group of almost 300 seropositive cohort members. Each donor provided a peripheral blood sample, and peripheral blood mononuclear cells were used for TCR beta sequencing. Genomic DNA was extracted from the blood cell samples with the Qiagen DNeasy Blood Extraction Kit. Library preparation was by the immunoSEQ multiplex PCR assay. For the multiplex PCR, a mixture combining 60 forward primers for TCR Vbeta segments and 13 reverse primers for TCR Jbeta segments was used. Amplification of the CDR3 region of rearranged TCR beta genes was performed with a multiplex PCR assay on genomic DNA. The Illumina HiSeq System was used to sequence the amplified TCR beta libraries as 87-base-pair reads. Per the authors' processing: A later analysis tallied roughly 78 million unique TCR beta chains across the roughly 610 repertoires, and around 9.9 million of those chains were shared by two or more donors. Raw reads were error-corrected and collapsed into unique sequences with a nearest-neighbor algorithm that merged closely related sequences to remove PCR and sequencing errors. Alignment of CDR3 sequences to IMGT reference sequences was used to assign V, D and J gene segments. Each retained sequence needed at least a six-nucleotide match to both a V gene segment and a J gene segment. Rearrangements were called productive when the CDR3 lacked stop codons and stayed in frame with V and J; all others were non-productive. CDR3 was defined by IMGT convention, running from the second conserved V-encoded cysteine to the conserved J-encoded phenylalanine. In an earlier analysis of more than 550 of the donors, sequences lacking an unambiguous match to a single V gene segment were excluded. An earlier analysis of a few hundred of the donors classified V segments as functional when productive rearrangements were above 56.7% and as segregating when the standard deviation between donors was above 5%. To diagnose cytomegalovirus status from the catalog of TCR beta chain sequences, a statistical classification framework was built. A later analysis assigned V and J genes by comparing TCR nucleotide sequences with IMGT/GENE-DB human TR gene sequences. A later analysis assigned CDR3 sequences and most-parsimonious VDJ recombination scenarios with the TCRdist pipeline. In a later analysis, every TCR beta chain was defined by the combination of its CDR3 amino acid sequence and its V-gene family, and reads without a unique V-gene family were dropped. To address suspected cross-contamination and a sequencing artifact, a later analysis removed roughly 640 highly shared, low-generation-probability nucleotide sequences. In a later analysis, a clonal expansion index was calculated for each public chain from normalized within-repertoire ranks of inferred template counts. In a later analysis, generation probabilities were computed with a VDJ recombination model fitted to out-of-frame rearrangements, and the resulting probabilities were checked against IGoR. In a later analysis, TCR-TCR, TCR-HLA and TCR-CMV co-occurrence was scored with hypergeometric tests, and a repertoire-size bias correction was applied to TCR pairs. A later analysis estimated false discovery rates by permuting HLA or CMV assignments 20 times. In a later analysis, co-occurring TCRs were grouped with DBSCAN, and TCRdist sequence similarity was added when clustering was performed within HLA-allele-positive subsets. Co-occurrence clustering excluded repertoires with fewer than 30,000 or more than 120,000 public chains, plus five with anomalous nucleotide sharing. What TCRdb holds here is the immuneACCESS table cut down to in-frame rearrangements. Part of the clones is not present; checked against another copy, under half of the missing clones reflect an unresolved V gene, and the others are unexplained. That table is the source of V, J and clone size, and D and trimming were worked out from the DNA. Present in this sample are some 140,000 clones, more than 60% of which were seen just once. The leading ten clones occupy approximately 8.3% of the sample.

On this clone: Which antigen it targets is not known. No quality values exist for individual bases; no much larger clone is one base distant.

Material for sequencing was PBMCs. This TCR came from a woman aged 50 to 60 in good health and CMV-seropositive. The V gene is TRBV4-3 and the J gene is TRBJ2-2; confidence is insufficient to name the D gene. The CDR3 corresponds to CASSQDLESRTGNTGELFF. The sequenced DNA is TGCGCCAGCAGCCAAGATCTCGAGAGCCGAACCGGGAACACCGGGGAGCTGTTTTTT.